This T cell receptor beta chain came from a study of T cell changes during pregnancy in multiple sclerosis. The V end lost 5 bases, the J end lost 7 bases, and 12 bases lay between the germline ends. Germline CDR1 is SGHAT and CDR2 is FQNNGV. This CDR3 contains 12 residues. Libraries were prepared by immunoSEQ multiplex PCR; TCRdb keeps only in-frame clonotypes and omits some of them. The sample carries approximately 13,000 clones, approximately 87% recorded once. The chain employs TRBV11-2 and TRBJ2-7; D gene ambiguous. The receptor comes from a female donor in good health, enrolled as a control in a pregnancy study. The starting material was CD8+ T cells from peripheral blood mononuclear cells, obtained after pregnancy. The CDR3 region is CASSEFIWEQYF. CDR3 DNA: TGTGCCAGCAGCGAGTTTATCTGGGAGCAGTACTTC.